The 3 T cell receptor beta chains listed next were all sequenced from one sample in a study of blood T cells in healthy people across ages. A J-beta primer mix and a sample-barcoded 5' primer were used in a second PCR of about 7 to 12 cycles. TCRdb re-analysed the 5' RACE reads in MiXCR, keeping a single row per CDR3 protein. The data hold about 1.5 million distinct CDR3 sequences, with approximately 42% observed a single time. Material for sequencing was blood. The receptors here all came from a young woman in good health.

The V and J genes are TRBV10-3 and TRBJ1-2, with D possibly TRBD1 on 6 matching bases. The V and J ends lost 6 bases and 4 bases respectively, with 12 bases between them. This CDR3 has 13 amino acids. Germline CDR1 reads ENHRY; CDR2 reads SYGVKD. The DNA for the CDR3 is TGTGCCATCAGAGAGGACAGTCGCTATGGCTACACCTTC. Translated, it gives CAIREDSRYGYTF.

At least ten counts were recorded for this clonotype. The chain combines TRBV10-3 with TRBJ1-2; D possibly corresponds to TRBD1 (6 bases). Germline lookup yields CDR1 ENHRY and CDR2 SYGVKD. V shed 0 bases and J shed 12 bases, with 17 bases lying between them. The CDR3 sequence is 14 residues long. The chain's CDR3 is CAISESGAVGLHTF. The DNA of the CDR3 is TGTGCCATCAGTGAGTCGGGGGCAGTGGGGCTTCACACCTTC.

CDR3 loop: CAWTGQGGYEQYF. The CDR3 nucleotides are TGTGCCTGGACGGGACAGGGTGGGTACGAGCAGTACTTC. This chain links TRBV30 with TRBJ2-7, with 9 bases identical to TRBD1. This CDR3 has 13 residues. V lost 4 bases to trimming and J lost 4 bases; unmatched junction nucleotides: 5. Germline lookup yields CDR1 GTSNPN and CDR2 SVGIG (reference sequence). Complete variable domain (other parts from reference TRBV30 and TRBJ2-7): SQTIHQWPATLVQPVGSPLSLECTVEGTSNPNLYWYRQAAGRGLQLLFYSVGIGQISSEVPQNLSASRPQDRQFILSSKKLLLSDSGFYLCAWTGQGGYEQYFGPGTRLTVT.